This T cell receptor beta chain was sequenced in a study of vaccination and CD4 T cells after COVID-19. Trimming removed 6 bases at V and 5 bases at J, with 16 bases between. Germline V gene lookup returns CDR1 DFQATT and CDR2 SNEGSKA (reference sequence). The CDR3 is 13 amino acids. Study-wide results and limits: The study sampled relatively few convalescent patients and omitted early post-infection timepoints.

The treatment is: 10-day PBMC culture with coronavirus spike peptide pools or control peptides (ViraFEST assay). Expanded clonotypes were found by TCR sequencing after peptide-pool stimulation (ViraFEST). Turning to this clonotype: No antigen is known for it.

Cultured CD4+ T-cell DNA underwent Oncomine TCR Beta short-read sequencing. Extraction of genomic DNA was performed on cultured CD4+ T cells. TCRdb re-derived calls from the PCR reads in MiXCR, one entry per CDR3 protein. The sample records 8,500 to 9,500 distinct CDR3 sequences, around two thirds being singletons. The V gene is TRBV20-1, the J gene TRBJ1-2; no definite D call. The sequenced sample was CD4+ T cells from blood, cultured in vitro. The clonotype originates from a human donor who had recovered from COVID-19. The CDR3 loop reads CSARAPRLYGYTF. The CDR3 region has the DNA TGCAGTGCGCGGGCCCCACGATTGTATGGCTACACCTTC.